The 10 T cell receptor beta chains below all came from one sample that was sequenced in a study of cytomegalovirus exposure and HLA in healthy donors. 13 Jbeta primers and 60 Vbeta primers were used for the PCR. Sequencing used immunoSEQ multiplex PCR; TCRdb keeps in-frame clones, though not all of them. The sample carries around 93,000 clones, over 60% recorded once. Input material: PBMCs. These receptors were taken from a boy aged 5-17 years in good health and CMV-seropositive.

The chain recombines TRBV28 with TRBJ2-7; weak D call: TRBD2 (6 bases). The CDR3 contains 12 residues. V was pared by 8 bases and J by 3 bases, with 11 bases between. Germline V lookup: CDR1 MDHEN, CDR2 SYDVKM. The CDR3 nucleotides read TGTGCCAGCCGGCGGGACCACTACGAGCAGTACTTC. It codes for CASRRDHYEQYF. Variable domain in full (rest from reference TRBV28 and TRBJ2-7): DVKVTQSSRYLVKRTGEKVFLECVQDMDHENMFWYRQDPGLGLRLIYFSYDVKMKEKGDIPEGYSVSREKKERFSLILESASTNQTSMYLCASRRDHYEQYFGPGTRLTVT.

J is TRBJ1-1 and V is TRBV27, with 10 bases that match TRBD1. The CDR3 length is 15 residues. Germline assignment: CDR1 MNHEY and CDR2 SMNVEV (reference sequence). Trimming took 6 bases from V and 4 from J; bases not matched to a gene: 8. CDR3 region: CASSQIRTGGTEAFF. CDR3 sequence (DNA): TGTGCCAGCAGCCAGATAAGGACAGGGGGCACTGAAGCTTTCTTT.

This chain uses TRBV15 with TRBJ1-5; a possible D gene is TRBD1 (5 bases). Trimming shortened V by 0 bases and J by 5 bases, and 17 bases separated the two germline ends. In germline, CDR1 is LNHNV, CDR2 YYDKDF (reference sequence). The CDR3 sequence is 17 residues long. CDR3 sequence reads: CATSRDRIGGGDQPQHF. The CDR3 nucleotides are TGTGCCACCAGCAGAGACAGAATCGGGGGTGGCGATCAGCCCCAGCATTTT.

V is TRBV30 and J is TRBJ1-1; tentatively, D is TRBD1 (5 bases). The CDR3 contains 15 residues. Germline CDR1 GTSNPN, CDR2 SVGIG (reference sequence). Trimming shortened V by 3 bases and J by 0 bases, and 14 bases separated the two germline ends. The CDR3 protein is CAWRYKAGLNTEAFF. The CDR3 DNA follows: TGTGCCTGGAGATATAAGGCAGGGTTGAACACTGAAGCTTTCTTT. Using reference TRBV30 and TRBJ1-1 for the parts outside the CDR3, the full variable domain is SQTIHQWPATLVQPVGSPLSLECTVEGTSNPNLYWYRQAAGRGLQLLFYSVGIGQISSEVPQNLSASRPQDRQFILSSKKLLLSDSGFYLCAWRYKAGLNTEAFFGQGTRLTVV.

The V gene is TRBV6-5, the J gene TRBJ2-3; D might be TRBD2 (6 bases). Germline CDR1 and CDR2: MNHEY and SVGAGI. V dropped 2 bases and J dropped 5 bases, with 11 bases sitting between them. The CDR3 has 14 residues. The CDR3 DNA sequence: TGTGCCAGCAGTTACCCGGGAGCTGGAGATACGCAGTATTTT. Protein sequence: CASSYPGAGDTQYF.

This rearrangement joins TRBV9 to TRBJ2-5; TRBD1 is a possible D gene (5 bases). Trimming cost V 4 bases and J 8 bases, with 15 bases left between them. Germline CDR1 reads SGDLS; CDR2 reads YYNGEE. The CDR3 is 13 amino acids. The DNA for the CDR3 is TGTGCCAGCAGCCCTTTGGGGCTATCTACCCAGTACTTC. Amino acids: CASSPLGLSTQYF.

Turning to this clone: Other DNA sequences within the sample encode an identical CDR3. The chain joins TRBV2 to TRBJ1-5; TRBD1 agrees at 10 bases. The CDR3 covers 17 residues. V lost 6 bases to trimming and J lost 3 bases; unmatched junction nucleotides: 11. The germline V gene has CDR1 SNHLY and CDR2 FYNNEI. The CDR3 protein is CASRDRDRGSLNQPQHF. The CDR3 DNA follows: TGTGCCAGCAGGGACCGGGACAGGGGATCCCTCAATCAGCCCCAGCATTTT.

A few counts support this clone. Here the CDR3 reads CASILSGTSGYNEQFF. CDR3 sequence (DNA): TGTGCCAGCATCCTTTCCGGGACTAGCGGGTACAATGAGCAGTTCTTC. The genes are TRBV5-8 and TRBJ2-1, with TRBD2 matching 12 bases. This CDR3 spans 16 amino acids. CDR1 SGHTS and CDR2 YDEGEE come from the germline V gene. Trimming at V came to 6 bases and at J to 4 bases, leaving 8 bases not matched to a gene. The variable domain in full, completed from reference TRBV5-8 and TRBJ2-1, reads EAGVTQSPTHLIKTRGQQATLRCSPISGHTSVYWYQQALGLGLQFLLWYDEGEERNRGNFPPRFSGRQFPNYSSELNVNALELEDSALYLCASILSGTSGYNEQFFGPGTRLTVL.

The chain links TRBV4-2 to TRBJ2-1; 11 nucleotides line up with TRBD2. Germline trimming cut 7 bases from V and 6 bases from J; bases unmatched to any gene: 20. Germline-derived CDR1 and CDR2 are LGHNA and YNFKEQ. The CDR3 length is 19 residues. Here the CDR3 reads CASKRGGLAGGAGGNEQFF. The CDR3 nucleotides are TGTGCCAGCAAGCGCGGGGGGCTAGCGGGAGGCGCCGGCGGCAATGAGCAGTTCTTC.

This chain uses TRBV30 with TRBJ2-7, with D perhaps matching TRBD2 (5 bases). Germline-derived CDR1 and CDR2 are GTSNPN and SVGIG (reference sequence). The CDR3 is made up of 14 amino acids. V was cut by 3 bases and J by 7 bases, with 19 bases left in between. CDR3 residues: CAWSRGRSYGEQYF. CDR3 nucleotides: TGTGCCTGGAGCCGAGGGAGAAGCTACGGGGAGCAGTACTTC.